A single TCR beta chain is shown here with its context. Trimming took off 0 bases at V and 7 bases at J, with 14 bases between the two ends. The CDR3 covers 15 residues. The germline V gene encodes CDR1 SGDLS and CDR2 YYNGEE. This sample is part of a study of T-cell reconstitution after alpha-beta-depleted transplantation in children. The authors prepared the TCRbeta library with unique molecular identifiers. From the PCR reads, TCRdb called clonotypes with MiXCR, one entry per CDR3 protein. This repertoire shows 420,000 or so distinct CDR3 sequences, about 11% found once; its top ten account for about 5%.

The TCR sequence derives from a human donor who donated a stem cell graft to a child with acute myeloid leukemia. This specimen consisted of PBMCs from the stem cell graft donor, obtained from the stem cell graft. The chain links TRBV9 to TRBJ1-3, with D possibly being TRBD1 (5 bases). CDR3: CASSVGGTRGNTIYF. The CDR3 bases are TGTGCCAGCAGCGTAGGGGGGACCCGAGGGAACACCATATATTTT.